This section outlines one TCR beta chain sequence together with its context. Its antigen target is currently unknown. No much larger clone is present one base from it, and per-base qualities are unavailable. The donors were roughly 40 Caucasian individuals from Russia, aged roughly 6 to 95 years, who were systemically healthy. Around 10 milliliters of peripheral blood were drawn from each donor into EDTA-treated Vacutainer tubes. PBMCs were isolated by Ficoll-Paque density-gradient centrifugation, with at least 6.5 million obtained per sample. Total RNA, at least 6 micrograms per sample, was extracted from PBMCs with Trizol reagent. For every donor, flow cytometry on a PBMC aliquot measured the percentage of naive CD45RAhigh/CD27high T cells. The data are from a study of blood T cells in healthy people across ages (dated by TCRdb to between 2015 and 2016). Study-wide context: In model experiments, template switching captured about one uniquely barcoded TCR beta cDNA molecule for every two T cells. Age-related changes in TCR beta repertoire diversity were measured in the study by deep sequencing normalized with unique cDNA molecular identifiers. The donors were divided into four age groups: young (average approximately 17 years), middle-aged (roughly 42), aged (approximately 59) and long-lived (about 80). To avoid experimental bias, donors of different ages were spread randomly across the sequencing lanes. For two donors (one aged 18 to 29 and one aged 80 or older), the study analyzed two additional independent replicas of 1 million unique cDNA reads from the same blood draw. Results and caveats for the whole study, not just this receptor: Since profiling was done on bulk unsorted PBMCs, naive and antigen-experienced compartments could not be conclusively compared. Estimates of total diversity based on one million sequenced T cells were regarded as lower bounds and as underestimates. As age increased, observed TCR beta diversity per million T cells dropped in a roughly linear way, and a significant reduction was already evident by age roughly 40. The long-lived group showed more naive CD4+ T cells, fewer expanded clones and increased TCR diversity than the aged group, suggesting age selection. Observed TCR beta diversity correlated strongly with the percentage of naive T cells measured by flow cytometry. Because the CMV infection status of the donors was unknown, age-related changes in expanded clonotypes may potentially have been confounded.

Inclusive of the bounding cysteine and phenylalanine, the CDR3 is 13 residues long. Just CDR3 DNA is preserved here, 39 bases in frame from base 1. CDR1 and CDR2, per the germline V gene, are SGHTA and FQGNSA. Cut back by 5 bases and 4 bases, the V and J ends lie 11 bases apart. Libraries were built with 5' RACE. Sequencing was carried out with an Illumina HiSeq 2500. The second PCR ran for about 6 to 12 cycles and used a J-beta primer mix along with a sample-barcoded 5' primer. Each TCR beta cDNA molecule received a unique molecular identifier from a template-switch 5' adaptor carrying 12 random nucleotides. Each sample yielded at least 3 million CDR3-containing paired-end reads. First-strand cDNA was synthesized from all RNA with the Mint cDNA synthesis kit, primed by a TRBC-specific oligonucleotide. Following uracil-DNA glycosylase treatment, all cDNA underwent a first 18-cycle PCR with the universal primers M1SS and BC2_uni_R. The source study handled its data this way. Each sample was normalized by randomly selecting 1 million high-quality reads, each carrying a distinct molecular identifier. Reads sharing molecular identifiers were discarded rather than binned into consensus sequences. MiTCR, set to a Q25 quality threshold and the strictest error-elimination algorithm, was used for CDR3 identification, clonotype clustering and error correction. A nonparametric unseen species model with Euler transformation was used to estimate lower-bound total TCR beta diversity. TCRdb reran the public reads through fastp at Q25 and MiXCR, keeping productive beta chains. Records with the same CDR3 protein are collapsed into one entry carrying the most frequent genes and DNA. In this record, the V and J calls reflect TCRdb's handling and not the investigators' own analysis. Present in this sample are roughly 800,000 distinct CDR3 sequences, about 62% of which were seen just once. Clones ranked in the top ten supply approximately 20% of the sample.

The receptor's source is a man younger than 40 in good health. Sequencing was performed on blood. Rearrangement joined TRBV7-2 to TRBJ2-5; the D gene is possibly TRBD1, with 6 bases matching. The nucleotide sequence is given as TGTGCCAGCAGCCCGGGACAACCAGAGACCCAGTACTTC. Its coded protein is CASSPGQPETQYF.